Detailed here is one T cell receptor beta chain. This specimen belongs to a study of T cell changes during pregnancy in multiple sclerosis. TCRdb's copy holds only in-frame clones and misses some; the assay was immunoSEQ multiplex PCR. This table has approximately 51,000 clones, roughly 94% appearing once. The V gene's germline CDR1 is KGHSH and CDR2 LQKENI. Trimming removed 3 bases from V and 5 bases from J, with 11 bases in between. The CDR3 length is 13 residues. The chain employs TRBV18 and TRBJ2-7; D gene uncertain. The receptor was derived from a female donor with multiple sclerosis, enrolled in a pregnancy study. The input for sequencing was CD4+ T cells from peripheral blood mononuclear cells, taken in the second trimester of pregnancy. CDR3 sequence reads: CASSPLIRDEQYF. The CDR3 nucleotides read TGTGCCAGCTCACCCCTTATCCGGGACGAGCAGTACTTC.